This TCR beta chain comes out of a study of Ad26.COV2.S vaccination and SARS-CoV-2 variants. Generated by immunoSEQ multiplex PCR, the TCRdb table keeps only in-frame clones and is missing some. This table has about 480,000 clones, roughly 89% appearing once. Germline CDR1 SGDLS, CDR2 YYNGEE. This CDR3 has 17 amino acids. V trimming: 1 base; J trimming: 6 bases; junction bases outside the gene matches: 8. Treatment in this sample: some 20 received Ad26.COV2.S at low or high dose, single or two shots; roughly 5 received placebo; per-sample allocation not given. The study sampled participants on day 63 after the first vaccine or placebo injection.

The input for sequencing was peripheral blood, taken in a trial of Ad26.COV2.S vaccine versus placebo. The sequence came from a person aged 18-60 years who received the Ad26.COV2.S COVID-19 vaccine or a placebo. The V call is TRBV9, the J call TRBJ2-3; TRBD2 agrees at 13 bases. This CDR3 reads CASSVTSGRALGDTQYF. The CDR3 DNA reads TGTGCCAGCAGCGTAACTAGCGGGAGGGCCTTAGGGGATACGCAGTATTTT.